Listed below are T cell receptor beta chains from one sample, sequenced in a study of regulatory T cells in long-lasting Graves disease. TCRdb processed the multiplex PCR reads anew with MiXCR; each CDR3 protein has one entry. The sample carries around 460,000 distinct CDR3 sequences, around a fifth recorded once. The specimen comprised peripheral blood mononuclear cells (PBMCs), sampled when the disease was refractory, from a patient treated with antithyroid drugs. Receptor source: a female donor with Graves disease. The CDR3 runs from the conserved cysteine through the conserved F or W. The order of the fields is J gene, clone size, CDR3 length, V gene, D gene, CDR3 DNA, CDR3 protein. The D gene is left open where the match is weak. Clone size is stated in some rows and not others, as once, few, many or a class when expanded.

J gene: TRBJ1-2
clone size: NA
CDR3 length: 15
V gene: TRBV28
D gene: TRBD1
CDR3 DNA: TGTGCCGCGAGGGACAGGGGGCGGGCGAGCGGAGGCTACACCTTC
CDR3 protein: CAARDRGRASGGYTF

J gene: TRBJ1-1
clone size: NA
CDR3 length: 13
V gene: TRBV10-3
D gene: NA
CDR3 DNA: TGTGCCATCAGTGAGTCGACCGCAGGTGAAGCTTTCTTT
CDR3 protein: CAISESTAGEAFF

J gene: TRBJ2-5
clone size: many
CDR3 length: 14
V gene: TRBV10-3
D gene: NA
CDR3 DNA: TGTGCCGGCGCGGACCGGGACCGTCAAGAGACCCAGTACTTC
CDR3 protein: CAGADRDRQETQYF

J gene: TRBJ1-2
clone size: NA
CDR3 length: 13
V gene: TRBV5-4
D gene: TRBD1
CDR3 DNA: TGTGCCAGCAGCTTACTACAGGGGGGTGGCTACACCTTC
CDR3 protein: CASSLLQGGGYTF

J gene: TRBJ1-4
clone size: many
CDR3 length: 14
V gene: TRBV12-3/TRBV12-4
D gene: NA
CDR3 DNA: TGTGCCAGCAGTAACAGGGCTAGCAATGAAAAACTGTTTTTT
CDR3 protein: CASSNRASNEKLFF

J gene: TRBJ2-7
clone size: many
CDR3 length: 14
V gene: TRBV27
D gene: TRBD1
CDR3 DNA: TGTGCCAGCAGTTACAGGGGGCTGACCTACGAGCAGTACTTC
CDR3 protein: CASSYRGLTYEQYF

J gene: TRBJ2-6
clone size: NA
CDR3 length: 17
V gene: TRBV13
D gene: TRBD1
CDR3 DNA: TGTGCCAGCAGCTCAGGACAGGGAATCTCTGGGGCCAACGTCCTGACTTTC
CDR3 protein: CASSSGQGISGANVLTF

J gene: TRBJ2-1
clone size: many
CDR3 length: 16
V gene: TRBV28
D gene: TRBD2
CDR3 DNA: TGTGCCAGCAGTGCTCTAGCGGGGAGCTCCTACAATGAGCAGTTCTTC
CDR3 protein: CASSALAGSSYNEQFF

J gene: TRBJ2-5
clone size: NA
CDR3 length: 13
V gene: TRBV5-4
D gene: NA
CDR3 DNA: TGTGCCAGCAGCGTATTAGCAGAAGAGACCCAGTACTTC
CDR3 protein: CASSVLAEETQYF

J gene: TRBJ1-1
clone size: few
CDR3 length: 13
V gene: TRBV29-1
D gene: NA
CDR3 DNA: TGCAGCGGCCTGGGGGGGCGGGACACTGAAGCTTTCTTT
CDR3 protein: CSGLGGRDTEAFF

J gene: TRBJ2-2
clone size: NA
CDR3 length: 15
V gene: TRBV5-1
D gene: TRBD1
CDR3 DNA: TGCGCCAGCAGCCCAGGGACAGGGCAGACCGGGGAGCTGTTTTTT
CDR3 protein: CASSPGTGQTGELFF

J gene: TRBJ2-5
clone size: many
CDR3 length: 16
V gene: TRBV12-3/TRBV12-4
D gene: TRBD2
CDR3 DNA: TGTGCCAGCAGTCCCGGGACTAGCGGGAGGGAAGAGACCCAGTACTTC
CDR3 protein: CASSPGTSGREETQYF

J gene: TRBJ1-2
clone size: NA
CDR3 length: 14
V gene: TRBV6-5
D gene: TRBD1
CDR3 DNA: TGTGCCAGCAGTTACTCCAGGACAGGGCGTGACTACACCTTC
CDR3 protein: CASSYSRTGRDYTF

J gene: TRBJ1-5
clone size: NA
CDR3 length: 16
V gene: TRBV28
D gene: NA
CDR3 DNA: TGTGCCAGCAGTTCCCGGGCGGGGAGAAGGAATCAGCCCCAGCATTTT
CDR3 protein: CASSSRAGRRNQPQHF

J gene: TRBJ2-1
clone size: NA
CDR3 length: 16
V gene: TRBV28
D gene: NA
CDR3 DNA: TGTGCCAGCAGCGGAGGGAAAAGTGGTGTTTACAATGAGCAGTTCTTC
CDR3 protein: CASSGGKSGVYNEQFF

J gene: TRBJ2-7
clone size: once
CDR3 length: 10
V gene: TRBV20-1
D gene: NA
CDR3 DNA: TGCCGTGCGGGGACCTACGAGCAGTACTTC
CDR3 protein: CRAGTYEQYF